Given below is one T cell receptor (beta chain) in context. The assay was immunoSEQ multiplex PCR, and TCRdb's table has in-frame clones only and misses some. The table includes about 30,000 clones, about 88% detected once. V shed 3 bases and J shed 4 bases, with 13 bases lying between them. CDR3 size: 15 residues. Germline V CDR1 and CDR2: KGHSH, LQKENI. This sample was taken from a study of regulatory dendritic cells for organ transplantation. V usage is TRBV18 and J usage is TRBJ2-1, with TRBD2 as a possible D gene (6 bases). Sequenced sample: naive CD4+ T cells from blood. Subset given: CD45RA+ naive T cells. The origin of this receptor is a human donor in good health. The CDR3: CASSPMVGTYNEQFF. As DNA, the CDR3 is TGTGCCAGCTCACCGATGGTGGGGACTTACAATGAGCAGTTCTTC.